The T cell receptor (beta chain) under discussion was sequenced for a study of blood T cell repertoires in COVID-19. Study summary: Samples taken during acute and convalescent COVID-19 were collected in the United States, Italy and Spain.

CDR3 length: 14 amino acids. The germline V and J ends were trimmed by 1 base and 7 bases, with 13 bases remaining between them. Germline CDR1 and CDR2: LGHDT and YNNKEL (reference sequence). Data came from immunoSEQ multiplex PCR; TCRdb stores just in-frame clones and leaves some out. The data show fewer than 350,000 clones, with around 88% seen just once and about 6% held by the top ten. Sequencing used PBMCs or T cells enriched from blood (not recorded which). The clonotype comes from a woman between 40 and 50 years old who had recovered from COVID-19. J is TRBJ2-5 and V is TRBV3-1 (or the pseudogene TRBV3-2); TRBD1 is a possible D gene (5 bases). Here the CDR3 DNA reads TGTGCCAGCAGCCAAGGACAAGGAAGGGGGACCCAGTACTTC. Its translation is CASSQGQGRGTQYF.